This T cell receptor beta chain was sequenced for a study of beta chain features in type 1 diabetes. Trimming shortened V by 1 base and J by 2 bases, and 12 bases separated the two germline ends. Per germline, CDR1 SGDLS and CDR2 YYNGEE. This CDR3 comprises 15 residues. Study-wide results and limits: The naive, central memory and Treg TCRB repertoires of patients appeared to be more similar to one another than those of healthy donors. PCR may have favored shorter templates equally in patients and controls. A cDNA-based sequencing approach could over-represent cells with high TCR expression.

Investigators reverse transcribed all isolated RNA, so they sequenced expressed TCRB transcripts. Profiling relied on immunoSEQ multiplex PCR, and the TCRdb table lists in-frame clones only, not all of them. The repertoire holds more than 130,000 clones, with 6.9% as singletons. Concerning this clone itself: Its antigen is as yet unknown.

This chain uses TRBV9 with TRBJ1-2; perhaps TRBD1 as D (5 bases). This clonotype was sampled from a woman in her 30s in good health. The specimen was central memory CD4+ T cells from blood. The CDR3 here is CASSVTLDSNYGYTF. The CDR3 DNA sequence: TGTGCCAGCAGCGTAACTCTCGACAGCAACTATGGCTACACCTTC.